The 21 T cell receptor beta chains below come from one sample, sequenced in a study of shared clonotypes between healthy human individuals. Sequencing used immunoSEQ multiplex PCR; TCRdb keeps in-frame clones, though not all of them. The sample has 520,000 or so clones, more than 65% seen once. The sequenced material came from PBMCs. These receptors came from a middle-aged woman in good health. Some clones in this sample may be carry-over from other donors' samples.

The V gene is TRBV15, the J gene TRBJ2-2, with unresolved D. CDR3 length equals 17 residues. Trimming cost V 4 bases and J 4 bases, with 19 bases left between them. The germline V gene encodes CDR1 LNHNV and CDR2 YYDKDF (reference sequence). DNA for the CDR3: TGTGCCACCAGCACCTCTCCCCGACGGATGCTCACCGGGGAGCTGTTTTTT. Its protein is CATSTSPRRMLTGELFF.

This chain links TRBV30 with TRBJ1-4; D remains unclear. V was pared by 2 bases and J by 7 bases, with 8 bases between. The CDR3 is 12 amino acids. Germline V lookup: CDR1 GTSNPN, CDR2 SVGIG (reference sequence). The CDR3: CAWSPFGEKLFF. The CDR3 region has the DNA TGTGCCTGGAGTCCCTTTGGTGAAAAACTGTTTTTT.

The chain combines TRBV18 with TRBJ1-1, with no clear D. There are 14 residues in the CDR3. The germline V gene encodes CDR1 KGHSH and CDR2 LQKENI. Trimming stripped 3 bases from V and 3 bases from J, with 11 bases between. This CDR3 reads CASSPGGSYTEAFF. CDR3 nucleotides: TGTGCCAGCTCACCGGGCGGGTCGTACACTGAAGCTTTCTTT.

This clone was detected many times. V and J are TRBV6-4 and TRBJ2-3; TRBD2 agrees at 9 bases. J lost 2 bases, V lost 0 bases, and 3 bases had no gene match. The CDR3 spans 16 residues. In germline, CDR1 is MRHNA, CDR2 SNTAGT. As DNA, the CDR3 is TGTGCCAGCAGTGACTCGAGGACTAGCGACACAGATACGCAGTATTTT. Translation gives CASSDSRTSDTDTQYF.

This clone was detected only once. The CDR3 spells CASTQGTNYGYTF. In DNA form, the CDR3 reads TGTGCCAGCACCCAGGGCACTAACTATGGCTACACCTTC. V and J are TRBV28 and TRBJ1-2; weak D call: TRBD1 (5 bases). Germline V gene data show CDR1 as MDHEN and CDR2 as SYDVKM. The CDR3 is 13 residues long. V was clipped by 7 bases and J by 0 bases, with 9 bases between them.

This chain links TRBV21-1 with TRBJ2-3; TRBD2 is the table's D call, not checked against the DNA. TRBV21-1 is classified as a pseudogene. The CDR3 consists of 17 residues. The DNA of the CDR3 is TGTGCCAGCAGCAAAATTCCCTCTGGCGGGAGATGTGATACGCAGTATTTT. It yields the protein CASSKIPSGGRCDTQYF.

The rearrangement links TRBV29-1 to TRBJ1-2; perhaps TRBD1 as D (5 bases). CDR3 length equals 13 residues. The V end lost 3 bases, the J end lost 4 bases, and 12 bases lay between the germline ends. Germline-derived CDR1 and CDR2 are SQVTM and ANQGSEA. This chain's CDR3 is CSVEVGVGYGYTF. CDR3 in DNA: TGCAGCGTTGAGGTGGGGGTTGGCTATGGCTACACCTTC.

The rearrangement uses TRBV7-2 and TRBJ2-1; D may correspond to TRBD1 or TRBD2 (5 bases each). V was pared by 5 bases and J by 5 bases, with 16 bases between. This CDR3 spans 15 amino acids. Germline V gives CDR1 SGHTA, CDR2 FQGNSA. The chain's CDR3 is CASSALAGNHNEQFF. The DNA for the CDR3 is TGTGCCAGCAGCGCTCTAGCAGGGAACCACAATGAGCAGTTCTTC.

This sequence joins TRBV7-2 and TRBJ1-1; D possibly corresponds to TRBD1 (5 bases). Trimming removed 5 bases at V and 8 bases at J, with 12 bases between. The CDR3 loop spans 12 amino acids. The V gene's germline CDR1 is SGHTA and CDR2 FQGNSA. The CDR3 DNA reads TGTGCCAGCAGCCCCTGGGGGGGGGAAGCTTTCTTT. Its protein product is CASSPWGGEAFF.

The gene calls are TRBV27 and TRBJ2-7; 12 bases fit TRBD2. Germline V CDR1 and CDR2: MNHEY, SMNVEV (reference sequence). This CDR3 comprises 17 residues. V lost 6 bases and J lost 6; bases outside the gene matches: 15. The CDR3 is CASRGLAGGPLGREQYF. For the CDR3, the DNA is TGTGCCAGCAGGGGCCTAGCGGGAGGGCCGCTTGGACGCGAGCAGTACTTC.

DNA of the CDR3: TGTGCCAGCAGCTTAGCGTCGGGGGATCAGCCCCAGCATTTT. It specifies CASSLASGDQPQHF. The chain uses TRBV7-2 and TRBJ1-5; a weak D match, TRBD1 (5 bases). The ends were cut back, 0 bases at V and 5 bases at J, with 8 bases in the middle. CDR3 size: 14 residues. The V gene's germline CDR1 is SGHTA and CDR2 FQGNSA.

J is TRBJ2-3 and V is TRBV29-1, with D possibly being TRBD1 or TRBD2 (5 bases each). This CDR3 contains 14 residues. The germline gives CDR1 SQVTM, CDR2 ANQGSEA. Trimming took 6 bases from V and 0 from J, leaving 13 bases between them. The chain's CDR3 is CSVVRDGSTDTQYF. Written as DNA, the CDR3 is TGCAGCGTGGTCAGGGACGGCAGCACAGATACGCAGTATTTT.

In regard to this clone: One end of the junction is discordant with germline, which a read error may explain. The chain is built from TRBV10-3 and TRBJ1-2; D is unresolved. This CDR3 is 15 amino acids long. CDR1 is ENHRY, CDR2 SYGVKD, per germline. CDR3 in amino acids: CASSEASTGGYGYTF. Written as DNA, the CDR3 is TGTGCCAGCAGTGAAGCATCGACCGGCGGGTATGGCTACACCTTC.

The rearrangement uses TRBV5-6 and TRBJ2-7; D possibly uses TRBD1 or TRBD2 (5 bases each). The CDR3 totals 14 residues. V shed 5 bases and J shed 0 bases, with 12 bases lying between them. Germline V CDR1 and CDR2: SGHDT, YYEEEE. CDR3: CASRKGPASYEQYF. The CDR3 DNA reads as TGTGCCAGCAGGAAGGGACCGGCCTCCTACGAGCAGTACTTC.

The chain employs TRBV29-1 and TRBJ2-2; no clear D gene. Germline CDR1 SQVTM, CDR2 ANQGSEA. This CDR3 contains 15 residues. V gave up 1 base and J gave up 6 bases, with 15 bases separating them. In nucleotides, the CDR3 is TGCAGCGTTGAAGGGTTGGTGGGTGTGGCCGGGGAGCTGTTTTTT. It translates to CSVEGLVGVAGELFF.

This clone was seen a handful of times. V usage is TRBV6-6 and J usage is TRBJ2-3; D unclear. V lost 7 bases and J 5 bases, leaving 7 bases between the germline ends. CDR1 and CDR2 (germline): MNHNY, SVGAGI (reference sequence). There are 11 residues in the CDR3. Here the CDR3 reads CASTNGDTQYF. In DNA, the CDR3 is TGTGCCAGCACCAACGGAGATACGCAGTATTTT.

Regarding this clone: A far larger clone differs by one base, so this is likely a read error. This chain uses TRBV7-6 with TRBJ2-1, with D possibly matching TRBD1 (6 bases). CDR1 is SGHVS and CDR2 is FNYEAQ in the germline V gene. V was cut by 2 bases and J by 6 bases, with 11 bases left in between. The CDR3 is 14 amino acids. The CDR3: CASSLKDSTNEQFF. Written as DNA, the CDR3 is TGTGCCAGCAGCTTAAAGGACAGCACCAATGAGCAGTTCTTC.

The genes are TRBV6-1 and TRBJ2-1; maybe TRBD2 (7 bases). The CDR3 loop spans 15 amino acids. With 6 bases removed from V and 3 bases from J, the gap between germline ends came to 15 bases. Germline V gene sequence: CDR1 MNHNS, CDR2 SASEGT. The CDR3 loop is CASRGGGAGYNEQFF. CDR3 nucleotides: TGTGCCAGCAGGGGAGGGGGGGCTGGCTACAATGAGCAGTTCTTC.

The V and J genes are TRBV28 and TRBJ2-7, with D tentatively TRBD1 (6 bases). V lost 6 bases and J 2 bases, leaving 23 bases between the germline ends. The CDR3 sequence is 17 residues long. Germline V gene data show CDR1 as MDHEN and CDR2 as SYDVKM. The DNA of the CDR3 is TGTGCCAGCAGCTCCCCTGCGCAGGGGTCAAAGCCCTACGAGCAGTACTTC. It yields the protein CASSSPAQGSKPYEQYF. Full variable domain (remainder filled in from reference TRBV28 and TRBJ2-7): DVKVTQSSRYLVKRTGEKVFLECVQDMDHENMFWYRQDPGLGLRLIYFSYDVKMKEKGDIPEGYSVSREKKERFSLILESASTNQTSMYLCASSSPAQGSKPYEQYFGPGTRLTVT.

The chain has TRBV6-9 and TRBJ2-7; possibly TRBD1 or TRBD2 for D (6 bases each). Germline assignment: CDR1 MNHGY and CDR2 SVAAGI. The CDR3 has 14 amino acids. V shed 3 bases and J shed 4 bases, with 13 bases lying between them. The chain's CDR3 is CASSYSQGTYEQYF. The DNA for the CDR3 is TGTGCCAGCAGTTACTCGCAGGGGACTTACGAGCAGTACTTC.

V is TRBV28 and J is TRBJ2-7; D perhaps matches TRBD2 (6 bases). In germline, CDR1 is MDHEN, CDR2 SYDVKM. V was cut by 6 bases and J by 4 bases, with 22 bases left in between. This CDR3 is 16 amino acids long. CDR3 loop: CASREWGRPAGYEQYF. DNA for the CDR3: TGTGCCAGCAGGGAGTGGGGACGACCGGCGGGGTACGAGCAGTACTTC.